This TCR beta chain was recovered during a study of cytomegalovirus exposure and HLA in healthy donors. Points from the study as a whole: A later analysis appeared to link common viral pathogens to several of the most significant clusters.

A multiplex PCR was run with 60 Vbeta primers and 13 Jbeta primers. Clones were read by immunoSEQ multiplex PCR, and TCRdb kept only the in-frame ones, dropping some. The table includes about 120,000 clones, 17% detected once. The germline V gene has CDR1 MNHEY and CDR2 SVGAGI. This CDR3 spans 14 amino acids. V dropped 6 bases and J dropped 6; count of bases not matched to a gene: 5. This clone was recorded a few times. Its target is unknown. V and J are TRBV6-5 and TRBJ1-2; 12 bases match TRBD1. The receptor was derived from a female donor in good health and CMV-seropositive. The sample taken for sequencing was PBMCs. Written as DNA, the CDR3 is TGTGCCAGCAGCTACCGGGACAGGGGGCATGGCTACACCTTC. Residues: CASSYRDRGHGYTF.